A single sample is the source of the 25 T cell receptor beta chains below, sequenced in a study of blood T cell repertoires in COVID-19. The repertoire was sequenced with immunoSEQ multiplex PCR; TCRdb's copy has only in-frame clones and lacks some. There are approximately 250,000 clones in the sample; approximately 82% occur only once, and about 15% lies in the top ten. The sequencing sample was made of PBMCs or T cells enriched from blood (not recorded which). The receptors were sampled from a man aged 35-49 years who had recovered from COVID-19.

The chain uses TRBV6-5 and TRBJ1-1, with D hard to call. CDR1 is MNHEY, CDR2 SVGAGI, per germline. The ends were cut back, 6 bases at V and 8 bases at J, with 16 bases in the middle. This CDR3 is 13 amino acids long. CDR3 amino acids: CASRNTGIEEAFF. The CDR3 DNA follows: TGTGCCAGCAGGAACACGGGAATCGAGGAAGCTTTCTTT.

The chain has TRBV5-1 and TRBJ1-3, with D tentatively TRBD1 (5 bases). Trimming left V 0 bases short and J 0 bases short, with 10 bases between. CDR1 SGHRS and CDR2 YFSETQ come from the germline V gene. The CDR3 is 16 residues long. CDR3 protein: CASSLVVQDSGNTIYF. The CDR3 DNA follows: TGCGCCAGCAGCTTGGTCGTACAGGACTCTGGAAACACCATATATTTT.

The chain combines TRBV30 with TRBJ2-1; the match to TRBD2 covers 7 bases. Germline V gene lookup returns CDR1 GTSNPN and CDR2 SVGIG (reference sequence). Unmatched junction bases numbered 16, after V lost 5 bases and J lost 9 bases. The CDR3 runs 15 residues. The CDR3 sequence: CAWAQGGGSLSEQFF. The CDR3 DNA sequence: TGTGCCTGGGCTCAGGGCGGCGGGAGTCTTAGTGAGCAGTTCTTC. Combining the CDR3 with reference TRBV30 and TRBJ2-1 gives the whole variable domain SQTIHQWPATLVQPVGSPLSLECTVEGTSNPNLYWYRQAAGRGLQLLFYSVGIGQISSEVPQNLSASRPQDRQFILSSKKLLLSDSGFYLCAWAQGGGSLSEQFFGPGTRLTVL.

The CDR3 reads CATSISRRTGEKLFF. The CDR3 region has the DNA TGTGCCACCAGCATAAGCCGTCGGACGGGAGAAAAACTGTTTTTT. V is TRBV15 and J is TRBJ1-4; D uncertain. This CDR3 comprises 15 residues. V was cut by 4 bases and J by 8 bases, with 17 bases left in between. The germline CDR1 and CDR2 sequences are LNHNV and YYDKDF (reference sequence). Full variable domain (outside the CDR3, taken from reference TRBV15 and TRBJ1-4): DAMVIQNPRYQVTQFGKPVTLSCSQTLNHNVMYWYQQKSSQAPKLLFHYYDKDFNNEADTPDNFQSRRPNTSFCFLDIRSPGLGDTAMYLCATSISRRTGEKLFFGSGTQLSVL.

The J gene is TRBJ1-6, the V gene TRBV5-8; no clear D. The V end lost 2 bases, the J end lost 8 bases, and 14 bases lay between the germline ends. CDR3 length: 15 residues. Germline V gene lookup returns CDR1 SGHTS and CDR2 YDEGEE. CDR3 DNA sequence: TGTGCCAGCAGCTTCCTTACGGGAACCCATTCACCCCTCCACTTT. It is translated as CASSFLTGTHSPLHF.

The chain combines TRBV7-2 with TRBJ1-4; D gene uncertain. V dropped 1 base and J dropped 8 bases, with 11 bases sitting between them. Germline V gene sequence: CDR1 SGHTA, CDR2 FQGNSA. This CDR3 is 14 amino acids long. CDR3 nucleotides: TGTGCCAGCAGCTTAGGGGCAGCCCCAGAAAAACTGTTTTTT. Amino acid sequence: CASSLGAAPEKLFF.

This chain joins TRBV4-2 and TRBJ1-2; 9 nucleotides align to TRBD1. The length of the CDR3 is 14 residues. J gave up 5 bases and V 0 bases, and 1 base lay outside the gene matches. Germline V gene data show CDR1 as LGHNA and CDR2 as YNFKEQ. The CDR3 spells CASSQEDRGYGYTF. The CDR3 DNA sequence: TGTGCCAGCAGCCAAGAGGACAGGGGTTATGGCTACACCTTC.

The chain joins TRBV4-1 to TRBJ2-5; the D gene is possibly TRBD2 (5 bases). The CDR3 runs to 14 residues. Germline V gives CDR1 MGHRA, CDR2 YSYEKL. The V gene lost 5 bases and the J gene lost 1 base, with 11 bases spanning the gap. CDR3 DNA sequence: TGCGCCAGCAGCAGGACTTGGGGCCAAGAGACCCAGTACTTC. Protein product: CASSRTWGQETQYF.

The chain is built from TRBV5-6 and TRBJ2-3, with 16 nucleotides matching TRBD2. The CDR3 has 18 residues. The V segment lost 3 bases and the J segment 1 base; nucleotides outside the gene matches: 5. CDR1 is SGHDT and CDR2 is YYEEEE in the germline V gene. The CDR3 sequence is CASSSGTSGRGRTDTQYF. The DNA for the CDR3 is TGTGCCAGCAGCTCCGGGACTAGCGGGAGGGGCCGCACAGATACGCAGTATTTT.

V is TRBV29-1 and J is TRBJ1-3; D gene ambiguous. Germline lookup yields CDR1 SQVTM and CDR2 ANQGSEA. The CDR3 is made up of 11 amino acids. V lost 6 bases and J 3 bases, leaving 6 bases between the germline ends. CDR3 residues: CSVRDGNTIYF. In nucleotides, the CDR3 is TGCAGCGTACGCGATGGAAACACCATATATTTT.

V is TRBV9 and J is TRBJ1-1; 9 bases line up with TRBD1. This CDR3 has 14 residues. After removal of 6 bases from V and 0 bases from J, the junction contained 3 bases not matched to a gene. Germline V gene lookup returns CDR1 SGDLS and CDR2 YYNGEE. CDR3 DNA sequence: TGTGCCAGCACCCGACAGGGGGTGAACACTGAAGCTTTCTTT. Translating it yields CASTRQGVNTEAFF.

The chain couples TRBV7-9 to TRBJ1-4; TRBD1 aligns across 7 bases. The CDR3 runs to 14 residues. The germline V gene encodes CDR1 SEHNR and CDR2 FQNEAQ (reference sequence). Germline trimming cut 5 bases from V and 5 bases from J; bases unmatched to any gene: 5. The CDR3 coding sequence is TGTGCCAGCAGCACTAGGACAGGAAATGAAAAACTGTTTTTT. Translation: CASSTRTGNEKLFF.

This rearrangement joins TRBV7-2 to TRBJ1-2; the match to TRBD1 covers 10 bases. The CDR3 is 14 residues long. J lost 6 bases, V lost 5 bases, and 6 bases had no gene match. Germline values: CDR1 SGHTA, CDR2 FQGNSA. DNA of the CDR3: TGTGCCAGCAGCCCGGGACAGGGGATGGATGGCTACACCTTC. Its protein is CASSPGQGMDGYTF.

The V call is TRBV28, the J call TRBJ1-5; TRBD1 matches at 7 bases. V shed 2 bases and J 7 bases; nucleotides not matched to a gene: 5. Germline CDR1 and CDR2: MDHEN and SYDVKM. The CDR3 totals 14 residues. CDR3 protein: CASSLEGGRQPQHF. CDR3 coding DNA: TGTGCCAGCAGTTTAGAAGGGGGCCGGCAGCCCCAGCATTTT.

The chain is built from TRBV4-1 and TRBJ2-2, with TRBD2 as a possible D gene (5 bases). With 2 bases removed from V and 0 bases from J, the gap between germline ends came to 10 bases. This CDR3 is built from 16 residues. The germline V gene encodes CDR1 MGHRA and CDR2 YSYEKL. The CDR3 region is CASSQTGIANTGELFF. The DNA for the CDR3 is TGCGCCAGCAGCCAAACGGGGATCGCGAACACCGGGGAGCTGTTTTTT.

V is TRBV12-5 and J is TRBJ2-3; maybe TRBD2 (6 bases). V was shortened by 2 bases and J by 1 base, with 16 bases between the two germline ends. Germline lookup yields CDR1 LGHNT and CDR2 FRNRAP. This CDR3 has 17 residues. The CDR3 spells CASGLRDPGVGTDTQYF. CDR3 DNA sequence: TGTGCTAGTGGTTTGAGGGATCCGGGAGTTGGCACAGATACGCAGTATTTT.

The chain links TRBV3-1 (or the pseudogene TRBV3-2) to TRBJ2-7; D not certain. Germline lookup yields CDR1 LGHDT and CDR2 YNNKEL (reference sequence). The CDR3 totals 13 residues. V was cut by 4 bases and J by 4 bases, with 11 bases left in between. The CDR3 sequence is CASSPTEFYEQYF. DNA of the CDR3: TGTGCCAGCAGCCCGACGGAGTTTTACGAGCAGTACTTC.

The chain is built from TRBV7-2 and TRBJ2-7; the match to TRBD1 covers 7 bases. CDR1 SGHTA and CDR2 FQGNSA come from the germline V gene. V dropped 5 bases and J dropped 0; count of bases not matched to a gene: 4. This CDR3 is 14 amino acids long. CDR3: CASSAGTASYEQYF. The CDR3 nucleotides are TGTGCCAGCAGCGCCGGGACAGCCTCCTACGAGCAGTACTTC. Filled out from reference TRBV7-2 and TRBJ2-7, the complete variable domain reads GAGVSQSPSNKVTEKGKDVELRCDPISGHTALYWYRQSLGQGLEFLIYFQGNSAPDKSGLPSDRFSAERTGGSVSTLTIQRTQQEDSAVYLCASSAGTASYEQYFGPGTRLTVT.

The chain employs TRBV5-5 and TRBJ1-2, with a tentative D call TRBD1 (5 bases). The V gene's germline CDR1 is SGHKS and CDR2 YYEKEE (reference sequence). The length of the CDR3 is 15 residues. V gave up 0 bases and J gave up 6 bases, with 15 bases separating them. Here the CDR3 DNA reads TGTGCCAGCAGCTTGGTACGGCCAGGGCGGCATGGCTACACCTTC. Its translation is CASSLVRPGRHGYTF.

The chain combines TRBV18 with TRBJ2-5, with TRBD1 as a possible D gene (6 bases). Germline assignment: CDR1 KGHSH and CDR2 LQKENI. Trimming removed 6 bases at V and 3 bases at J, with 14 bases between. The CDR3 is made up of 14 amino acids. Here the CDR3 DNA reads TGTGCCAGCTCTCGAGACAGGACCGAAGAGACCCAGTACTTC. Translation: CASSRDRTEETQYF.

V and J are TRBV3-1 (or the pseudogene TRBV3-2) and TRBJ2-7; 9 bases match TRBD2. Germline CDR1 is LGHDT and CDR2 is YNNKEL (reference sequence). The J segment lost 5 bases and the V segment lost 2 bases, leaving 10 bases of the junction unmatched. The length of the CDR3 is 16 residues. The CDR3 reads CASSQRGGGAAHEQYF. The CDR3 region has the DNA TGTGCCAGCAGCCAAAGGGGCGGGGGGGCCGCCCACGAGCAGTACTTC.

The chain is built from TRBV7-2 and TRBJ2-2; 10 nucleotides align to TRBD2. Germline V lookup: CDR1 SGHTA, CDR2 FQGNSA. Germline trimming cut 3 bases from V and 6 bases from J; bases unmatched to any gene: 4. CDR3 length: 15 residues. The CDR3 DNA follows: TGTGCCAGCAGCTTTCTAGCGGGAGTCGCCGGGGAGCTGTTTTTT. Its translation: CASSFLAGVAGELFF.

This clone was picked up one time. The rearrangement uses TRBV5-5 and TRBJ2-7; D is unclear. CDR3 size: 12 residues. Trimming removed 4 bases at V and 6 bases at J, with 11 bases between. The germline CDR1 and CDR2 sequences are SGHKS and YYEKEE (reference sequence). The CDR3: CASSQQISEQYF. The CDR3 DNA reads TGTGCCAGCAGCCAACAGATTTCCGAGCAGTACTTC.

The chain has TRBV12-3 or TRBV12-4 and TRBJ1-1; D ambiguous. V dropped 4 bases and J dropped 5 bases, with 8 bases sitting between them. This CDR3 is 12 amino acids long. CDR3 sequence: CASSYTRTEAFF. The CDR3 bases are TGTGCCAGCAGTTATACGAGGACTGAAGCTTTCTTT.

This clone was recorded once. The J gene is TRBJ1-3, the V gene TRBV7-9, with 8 positions matching TRBD1. J gave up 8 bases and V 5 bases, and 5 bases lay outside the gene matches. Per germline, CDR1 SEHNR and CDR2 FQNEAQ (reference sequence). The CDR3 is 13 amino acids. CDR3 coding DNA: TGTGCCAGCAGCGAGGACAGGGAAGACACCATATATTTT. Protein: CASSEDREDTIYF.